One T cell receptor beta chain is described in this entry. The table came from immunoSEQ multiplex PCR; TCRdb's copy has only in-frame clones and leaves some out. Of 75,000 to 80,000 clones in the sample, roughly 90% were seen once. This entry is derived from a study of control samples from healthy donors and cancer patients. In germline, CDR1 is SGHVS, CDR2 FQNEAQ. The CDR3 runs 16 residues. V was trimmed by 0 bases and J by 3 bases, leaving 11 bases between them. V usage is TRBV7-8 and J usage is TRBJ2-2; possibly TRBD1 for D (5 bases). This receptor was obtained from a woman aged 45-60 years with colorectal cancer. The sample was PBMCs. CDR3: CASSLAVPRDTGELFF. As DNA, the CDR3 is TGTGCCAGCAGCTTAGCGGTCCCCAGGGACACCGGGGAGCTGTTTTTT.